The rows below give T cell receptor beta chains drawn from one sample of a study of beta chain features in type 1 diabetes. TCRdb keeps only in-frame clones here, not all; method: immunoSEQ multiplex PCR. The sample lists more than 300,000 clones, over 10% seen once, with approximately 0.01% in the top ten. Sequencing was performed on naive CD4+ T cells from blood. These receptors all come from a young woman with type 1 diabetes. CDR3s include the opening cysteine and the closing phenylalanine or tryptophan. D genes are given only for firm matches. The size field is filled for only some rows; it gives once, few, many or a size class.

TRBV5-1	TRBJ1-1	.	TRBD1	TGCGCCAGCAGGCCGACAGGGGGGAACACTGAAGCTTTCTTT	CASRPTGGNTEAFF
TRBV5-4	TRBJ1-2	.	.	TGTGCCAGCAGGCTACAGGAGACCTATGGCTACACCTTC	CASRLQETYGYTF
TRBV29-1	TRBJ1-2	few	TRBD1	TGCAGCCAAGGGGAACCTGAAGTAACAGGGGATGGCTACACCTTC	CSQGEPEVTGDGYTF
TRBV18	TRBJ1-2	.	.	TGTGCCAGCTCACCAATGGAGGAAGTCAGTGGCTACACCTTC	CASSPMEEVSGYTF
TRBV25-1	TRBJ2-4	.	TRBD1	TGTGCCAGCCAGCCGGGACAGTACGCGGGTGCCAAAAACATTCAGTACTTC	CASQPGQYAGAKNIQYF
TRBV11-3	TRBJ2-5	.	TRBD2	TGTGCCAGCAGCCCACACGGGGGGCAAGAGACCCAGTACTTC	CASSPHGGQETQYF
TRBV15	TRBJ1-4	.	.	TGTGCCACCAGCTCGGGGGTTGCAACTAATGAAAAACTGTTTTTT	CATSSGVATNEKLFF
TRBV7-9	TRBJ2-7	.	.	TGTGCCAGCAGCGCACAGACGGTTATCTACGAGCAGTACTTC	CASSAQTVIYEQYF
TRBV6-5	TRBJ1-1	.	TRBD1	TGTGCCAGCAGTTACTGGGGACAGGGGAACACTGAAGCTTTCTTT	CASSYWGQGNTEAFF
TRBV10-3	TRBJ2-7	.	TRBD1	TGTGCCGCACAGGGACAGGGATCCCACGAGCAGTACTTC	CAAQGQGSHEQYF
TRBV29-1	TRBJ2-6	many	.	TGCAGCGTGGCCGAGGGGGTTGTCAACGTCCTGACTTTC	CSVAEGVVNVLTF
TRBV9	TRBJ2-5	few	.	TGTGCCAGCAGCGGGTTAGAAGAGACCCAGTACTTC	CASSGLEETQYF
TRBV19	TRBJ1-1	few	.	TGTGCCAGTAGTATGTCGACTTGGACTGAAGCTTTCTTT	CASSMSTWTEAFF
TRBV29-1	TRBJ1-2	few	.	TGCAGCGTTGGGTCCGGGGGGCCAAGAGGCTACACCTTC	CSVGSGGPRGYTF
TRBV29-1	TRBJ1-1	.	.	TGCAGCGTTGTTGTTTACAGGAGGGTGACTGAAGCTTTCTTT	CSVVVYRRVTEAFF
TRBV28	TRBJ2-4	.	TRBD2	TGTGCCAGCAGTTTCAATGCGGGAGTCAAAAACATTCAGTACTTC	CASSFNAGVKNIQYF
TRBV2	TRBJ2-7	.	TRBD2	TGTGCCAGCAGTGAAGGTAGCGGGAGGTACGAGCAGTACTTC	CASSEGSGRYEQYF
TRBV7-2	TRBJ2-5	few	.	TGTGCCAGCAGCCCAGAGGGAGAGACCCAGTACTTC	CASSPEGETQYF
TRBV5-6	TRBJ1-2	.	TRBD1	TGTGCCAGCAGCTTCGACAGGGATGGCTACACCTTC	CASSFDRDGYTF
TRBV28	TRBJ2-2	.	.	TGTGCCAGCAGGCGCGGGGACTCCCCCGGGGAGCTGTTTTTT	CASRRGDSPGELFF
TRBV30	TRBJ2-2	.	TRBD2	TGTGCCTGGAGATGGGGACTAAAGTCACCCGGGGAGCTGTTTTTT	CAWRWGLKSPGELFF
TRBV5-4	TRBJ2-6	.	.	TGTGCCAGCAGCTTAGACAGGCGAGGGGCCAACGTCCTGACTTTC	CASSLDRRGANVLTF
TRBV4-1	TRBJ2-7	few	TRBD2	TGCGCCAGCAGCCAAGACCGGACTAGCGGGACCTACTCGGGGGAGCAGTACTTC	CASSQDRTSGTYSGEQYF
TRBV11-2	TRBJ2-7	few	TRBD2	TGTGCCAGCAGCGCGGGGGGAGCCGAGCAGTACTTC	CASSAGGAEQYF
TRBV14	TRBJ1-1	.	.	TGTGCCAGCAGCCAAGCGCGAGTTTCGGGCACTGAAGCTTTCTTT	CASSQARVSGTEAFF
TRBV7-2	TRBJ2-3	few	.	TGTGCCAGCAGCTTAGGGTCGGAGGGGGATACGCAGTATTTT	CASSLGSEGDTQYF
TRBV10-3	TRBJ2-7	.	.	TGTGCCATCAGTGCAGCGGATTACGAGCAGTACTTC	CAISAADYEQYF
TRBV11-3	TRBJ2-1	few	.	TGTGCCAGCAGCCAGGGACTTGAGCAGTTCTTC	CASSQGLEQFF
TRBV7-2	TRBJ2-1	.	.	TGTGCCAGTCAGGGAGGAAGATACAATGAGCAGTTCTTC	CASQGGRYNEQFF
TRBV5-4	TRBJ2-3	.	TRBD2	TGTGCCAGCAGCCGACTAGCGGGAGCAAGCACAGATACGCAGTATTTT	CASSRLAGASTDTQYF
TRBV6-6	TRBJ1-3	few	.	TGTGCCAGCAGTTCCATCAGCTCTGGAAACACCATATATTTT	CASSSISSGNTIYF
TRBV29-1	TRBJ1-2	few	.	TGCAGCGTTGGGGGAAGGGGTGGCACCTTC	CSVGGRGGTF
TRBV30	TRBJ1-5	.	.	TGTGCCTGGGCGGGCTTCCCCAATCAGCCCCAGCATTTT	CAWAGFPNQPQHF
TRBV30	TRBJ1-1	.	TRBD1	TGTGCCTGGAGACCAGACAGGGTCTCAACTGAAGCTTTCTTT	CAWRPDRVSTEAFF
TRBV11-1	TRBJ2-1	few	.	TGTGCCAGCAGCCTCGATCCGGGAGTCGTCAATGAGCAGTTCTTC	CASSLDPGVVNEQFF
TRBV30	TRBJ2-7	few	TRBD2	TGTGCCTGGAGTAGCGGGAGGGTCGAGCAGTACTTC	CAWSSGRVEQYF
TRBV7-2	TRBJ2-1	.	.	TGTGCCAGCACAGACAGATACAATGAGCAGTTCTTC	CASTDRYNEQFF
TRBV7-2	TRBJ2-7	.	TRBD1	TGTGCCAGCAGCCCCGGACAGGCAAACTACGAGCAGTACTTC	CASSPGQANYEQYF
TRBV7-3	TRBJ2-1	.	.	TGTGCCAGCAGCTTATTTTCCAGCGGAGAGAACAATGAGCAGTTCTTC	CASSLFSSGENNEQFF